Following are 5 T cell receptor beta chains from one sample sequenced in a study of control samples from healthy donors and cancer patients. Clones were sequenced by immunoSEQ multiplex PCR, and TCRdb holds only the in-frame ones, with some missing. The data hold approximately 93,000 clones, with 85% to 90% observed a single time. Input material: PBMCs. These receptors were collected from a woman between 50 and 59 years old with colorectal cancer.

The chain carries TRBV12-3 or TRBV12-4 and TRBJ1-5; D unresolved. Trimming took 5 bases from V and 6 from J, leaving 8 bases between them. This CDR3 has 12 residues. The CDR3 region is CASSSPVQPQHF. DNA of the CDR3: TGTGCCAGCAGTAGCCCAGTTCAGCCCCAGCATTTT.

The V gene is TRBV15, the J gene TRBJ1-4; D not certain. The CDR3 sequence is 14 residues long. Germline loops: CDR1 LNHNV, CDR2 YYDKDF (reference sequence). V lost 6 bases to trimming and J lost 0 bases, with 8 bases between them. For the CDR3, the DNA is TGTGCCACCAGGACGTCTGCAACTAATGAAAAACTGTTTTTT. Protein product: CATRTSATNEKLFF.

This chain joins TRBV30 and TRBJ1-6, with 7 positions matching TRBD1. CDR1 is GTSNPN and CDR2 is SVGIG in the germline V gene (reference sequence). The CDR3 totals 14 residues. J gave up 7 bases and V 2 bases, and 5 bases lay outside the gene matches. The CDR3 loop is CAWSRGGGNSPLHF. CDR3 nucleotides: TGTGCCTGGAGTCGGGGAGGGGGCAATTCACCCCTCCACTTT.

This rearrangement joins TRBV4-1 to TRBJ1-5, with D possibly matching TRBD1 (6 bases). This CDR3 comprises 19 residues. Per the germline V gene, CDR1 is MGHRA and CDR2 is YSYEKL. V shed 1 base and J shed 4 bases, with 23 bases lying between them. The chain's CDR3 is CASSQALFGFRTENQPQHF. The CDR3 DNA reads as TGCGCCAGCAGCCAAGCTCTTTTCGGTTTTCGGACAGAGAATCAGCCCCAGCATTTT.

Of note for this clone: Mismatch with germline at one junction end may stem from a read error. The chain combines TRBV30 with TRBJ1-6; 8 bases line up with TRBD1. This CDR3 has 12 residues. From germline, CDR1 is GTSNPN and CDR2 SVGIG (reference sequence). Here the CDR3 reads CAWRQGFSSLHF. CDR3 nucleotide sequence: TGTGCCTGGCGACAGGGGTTTTCATCCCTCCACTTT.